Listed here are 8 T cell receptor beta chains from one sample, sequenced in a study of T cell repertoires in cytomegalovirus infection. TCRdb reanalysed the reads using MiXCR and keeps one entry per CDR3 protein. The data contain about 460,000 distinct CDR3 sequences, approximately 10% of them singletons. Sequenced sample: PBMCs. These receptors were taken from a human donor in good health (CMV status not recorded). Some clones in this sample may be carry-over from other donors' samples.

Note on this clonotype: Sequence at one end of the junction differs from germline and may be a read error. The CDR3 sequence is CSAEDQNSSYEQYF. CDR3 sequence (DNA): TGCAGCGCTGAAGACCAAAACAGCTCCTACGAGCAGTACTTC. This sequence joins TRBV29-1 and TRBJ2-7, with D unclear. Germline CDR1 SQVTM, CDR2 ANQGSEA. The CDR3 is 14 amino acids.

CDR3 sequence: CATSDPRGLSSYNEQFF. As DNA, the CDR3 is TGTGCCACCAGTGATCCCCGGGGCTTGAGCTCCTACAATGAGCAGTTCTTC. The rearrangement joins TRBV24-1 to TRBJ2-1; D is tentatively TRBD1 or TRBD2 (5 bases each). Trimming removed 3 bases at V and 0 bases at J, with 14 bases between. The CDR3 consists of 17 residues. Per the germline V gene, CDR1 is KGHDR and CDR2 is SFDVKD.

This clonotype was counted at least ten times. The chain couples TRBV7-8 to TRBJ2-7; 9 bases are shared with TRBD2. Unmatched junction bases numbered 21, after V lost 3 bases and J lost 6 bases. The CDR3 extends over 19 amino acids. CDR1 and CDR2 (germline): SGHVS, FQNEAQ. The CDR3 loop is CASSFPRGGGVPNSLEQYF. CDR3 coding DNA: TGTGCCAGCAGCTTCCCTCGCGGGGGGGGGGTACCCAACTCCCTCGAGCAGTACTTC.

The V gene is TRBV24-1, the J gene TRBJ2-3, with 11 bases lining up with TRBD1. V gave up 7 bases and J gave up 5 bases; unmatched junction bases: 7. The CDR3 sequence is 15 residues long. Germline V gives CDR1 KGHDR, CDR2 SFDVKD. The CDR3 coding sequence is TGTGCCACCAGAATCGGACAGGGGGCAGGAGATACGCAGTATTTT. It translates to CATRIGQGAGDTQYF.

This sequence joins TRBV25-1 and TRBJ2-7; 7 bases map to TRBD2. This CDR3 contains 13 residues. Germline V CDR1 and CDR2: MGHDK, SYGVNS. Trimming removed 4 bases from V and 7 bases from J; junction bases left unmatched: 7. The CDR3 bases are TGTGCCAGCAGTGTTGGCGGGGGTTGGGAGCAGTACTTC. Its protein product is CASSVGGGWEQYF.

The chain combines TRBV28 with TRBJ2-2; the match to TRBD2 covers 7 bases. Unmatched junction bases numbered 6, after V lost 2 bases and J lost 6 bases. CDR3 length: 15 amino acids. The germline gives CDR1 MDHEN, CDR2 SYDVKM. In DNA, the CDR3 is TGTGCCAGCAGTTTAGGAGGGAGGGCCTCCGGGGAGCTGTTTTTT. Protein: CASSLGGRASGELFF.

The chain carries TRBV30 and TRBJ2-1; D is ambiguous. Trimming stripped 2 bases from V and 10 bases from J, with 15 bases between. The CDR3 spans 13 residues. Germline V gene sequence: CDR1 GTSNPN, CDR2 SVGIG (reference sequence). The CDR3 sequence is CAWSRNRPREQFF. CDR3 sequence (DNA): TGTGCCTGGAGTAGGAACAGACCGAGGGAGCAGTTCTTC.

Comment on this clonotype: The junction shows a germline mismatch at one end, possibly a read error. The genes are TRBV14 and TRBJ2-7, with D possibly being TRBD1 (5 bases). Germline V CDR1 and CDR2: SGHDN, FVKESK. CDR3 length: 17 residues. The CDR3 DNA reads as TGTGCCAGCGGCCAAGGACCGGGCCAGGGAACAACCTACGAGCAGTACTTC. Encoded protein: CASGQGPGQGTTYEQYF.